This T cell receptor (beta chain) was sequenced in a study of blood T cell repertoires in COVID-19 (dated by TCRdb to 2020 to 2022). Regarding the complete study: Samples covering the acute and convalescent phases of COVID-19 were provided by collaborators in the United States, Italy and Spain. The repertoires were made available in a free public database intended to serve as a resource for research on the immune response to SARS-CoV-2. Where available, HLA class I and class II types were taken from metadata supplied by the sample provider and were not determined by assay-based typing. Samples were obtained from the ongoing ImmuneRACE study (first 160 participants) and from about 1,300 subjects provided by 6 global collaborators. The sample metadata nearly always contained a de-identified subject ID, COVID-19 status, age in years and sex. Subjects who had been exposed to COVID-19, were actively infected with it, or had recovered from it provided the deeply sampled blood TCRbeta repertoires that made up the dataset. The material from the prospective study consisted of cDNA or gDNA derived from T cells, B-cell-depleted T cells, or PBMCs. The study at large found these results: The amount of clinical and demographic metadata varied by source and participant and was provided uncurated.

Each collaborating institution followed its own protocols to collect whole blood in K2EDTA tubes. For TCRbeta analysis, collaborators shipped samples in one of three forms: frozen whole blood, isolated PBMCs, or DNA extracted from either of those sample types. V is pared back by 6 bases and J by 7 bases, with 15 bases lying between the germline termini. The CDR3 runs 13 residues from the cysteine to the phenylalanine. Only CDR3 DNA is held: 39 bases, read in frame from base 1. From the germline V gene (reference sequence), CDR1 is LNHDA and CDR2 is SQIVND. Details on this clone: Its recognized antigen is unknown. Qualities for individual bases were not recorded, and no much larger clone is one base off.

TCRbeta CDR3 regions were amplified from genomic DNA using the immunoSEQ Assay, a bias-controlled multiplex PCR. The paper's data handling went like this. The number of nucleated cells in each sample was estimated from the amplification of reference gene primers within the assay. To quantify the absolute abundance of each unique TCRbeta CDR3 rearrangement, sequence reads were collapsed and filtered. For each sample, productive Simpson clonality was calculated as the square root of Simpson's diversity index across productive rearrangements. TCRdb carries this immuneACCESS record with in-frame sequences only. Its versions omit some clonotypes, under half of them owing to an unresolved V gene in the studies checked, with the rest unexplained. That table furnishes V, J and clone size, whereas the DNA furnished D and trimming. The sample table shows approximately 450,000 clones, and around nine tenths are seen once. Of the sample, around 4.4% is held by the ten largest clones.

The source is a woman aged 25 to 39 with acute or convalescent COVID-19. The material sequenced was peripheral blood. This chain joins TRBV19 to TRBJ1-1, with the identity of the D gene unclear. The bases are TGTGCCAGTAGGGAACCTGGGTCGGGTGAAGCTTTCTTT. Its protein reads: CASREPGSGEAFF.